This passage covers 30 T cell receptor beta chains from one sample sequenced in a study of blood T cells in healthy people across ages. A J-beta primer mix and a sample-barcoded 5' primer were used in a second PCR of roughly 6 to 12 cycles. TCRdb itself ran the 5' RACE reads through MiXCR, one entry per CDR3 protein. Of over 1,200,000 distinct CDR3 sequences in the sample, 59% were seen once. Source material: blood. The receptors here all came from a man younger than 35 in good health.

This chain uses TRBV6-2 or TRBV6-3 with TRBJ2-1; TRBD2 matches 8 bases. In germline, CDR1 is MNHEY, CDR2 SVGEGT. The CDR3 covers 15 residues. With 6 bases clipped from V and 5 bases from J, the junction kept 9 bases outside the gene matches. The CDR3 loop is CASRRHQREHNEQFF. In DNA, the CDR3 is TGTGCCAGCAGACGTCACCAGCGGGAGCACAATGAGCAGTTCTTC.

V is TRBV5-4 and J is TRBJ2-7; 11 bases are shared with TRBD2. The DNA end favors TRBJ2-5, so the J call may be wrong. Germline V gene data show CDR1 as SGHNT and CDR2 as YYREEE (reference sequence). The CDR3 has 13 residues. CDR3 region: CATQLAGGETQYF. The CDR3 DNA sequence: TGTGCCACTCAGTTAGCGGGAGGGGAGACCCAGTACTTC.

This clonotype appeared a single time. CDR3 amino acids: CATSRVLRTVRETPNTGELFF. DNA for the CDR3: TGTGCCACCAGCAGAGTACTCCGGACGGTGAGGGAGACCCCGAACACCGGGGAGCTGTTTTTT. The V call is TRBV15, the J call TRBJ2-2, with a weak D call TRBD2 (5 bases). Germline V gene lookup returns CDR1 LNHNV and CDR2 YYDKDF (reference sequence). The length of the CDR3 is 21 residues. Trimming took 1 base from V and 0 from J, leaving 24 bases between them.

The chain couples TRBV28 to TRBJ2-4; 11 nucleotides line up with TRBD1. The germline V gene encodes CDR1 MDHEN and CDR2 SYDVKM. CDR3 length equals 15 residues. J was trimmed by 6 bases and V by 2 bases; bases with no gene match: 3. CDR3 residues: CASSLGGQGGNIQYF. The DNA for the CDR3 is TGTGCCAGCAGTTTAGGGGGACAGGGGGGAAACATTCAGTACTTC.

The gene calls are TRBV10-3 and TRBJ1-1, with D tentatively TRBD1 (6 bases). This CDR3 comprises 13 residues. V was cut by 2 bases and J by 7 bases, with 11 bases left in between. CDR1 is ENHRY and CDR2 is SYGVKD in the germline V gene. The CDR3 is CAISEGPGDEAFF. The CDR3 region has the DNA TGTGCCATCAGTGAGGGCCCAGGGGATGAAGCTTTCTTT.

This clonotype was detected once. The rearrangement uses TRBV14 and TRBJ2-7; D perhaps matches TRBD2 (5 bases). V was shortened by 0 bases and J by 4 bases, with 16 bases between the two germline ends. CDR3 length: 16 residues. The V gene's germline CDR1 is SGHDN and CDR2 FVKESK. DNA for the CDR3: TGTGCCAGCAGCCAAGATCGGCGGCTAGCCCTATACGAGCAGTACTTC. This translates into CASSQDRRLALYEQYF.

The chain joins TRBV6-6 to TRBJ1-6, with a tentative D call TRBD1 (6 bases). Per the germline V gene, CDR1 is MNHNY and CDR2 is SVGAGI (reference sequence). The CDR3 runs to 15 residues. Trimming removed 0 bases from V and 5 bases from J, with 8 bases in between. The CDR3 is CASSYSGANNSPLHF. As DNA, the CDR3 is TGTGCCAGCAGTTACTCGGGGGCCAATAATTCACCCCTCCACTTT.

This clonotype was seen only a few times. The V and J genes are TRBV29-1 and TRBJ2-2; D might be TRBD1 or TRBD2, each matching 5 bases. The CDR3 covers 13 residues. Germline-derived CDR1 and CDR2 are SQVTM and ANQGSEA. Trimming cost V 3 bases and J 3 bases, with 8 bases left between them. This CDR3 reads CSVEVGDTGELFF. Here the CDR3 DNA reads TGCAGCGTTGAGGTGGGGGACACCGGGGAGCTGTTTTTT.

This clonotype was seen more than once but under ten times. J is TRBJ2-7 and V is TRBV5-1, with TRBD2 as a possible D gene (6 bases). Per the germline V gene, CDR1 is SGHRS and CDR2 is YFSETQ. The CDR3 spans 15 residues. V was clipped by 1 base and J by 0 bases, with 11 bases between them. The CDR3 nucleotides are TGCGCCAGCAGCTTGACGGAGGGGATCTCCTACGAGCAGTACTTC. It is translated as CASSLTEGISYEQYF.

This clonotype was detected a few times. This chain uses TRBV12-3 or TRBV12-4 with TRBJ1-6, with D uncertain. The CDR3 has 13 residues. V lost 6 bases, J lost 10 bases, and 13 bases lay in between. CDR3 protein: CASSPTEESPLHF. The CDR3, as DNA: TGTGCCAGCAGCCCAACCGAGGAATCACCCCTCCACTTT.

The rearrangement links TRBV7-2 to TRBJ2-2; a weak D match, TRBD2 (5 bases). Germline values: CDR1 SGHTA, CDR2 FQGNSA. V shed 5 bases and J shed 4 bases, with 11 bases lying between them. The CDR3 spans 14 residues. The CDR3 spells CASSRTGFTGELFF. CDR3 coding DNA: TGTGCCAGCAGCCGGACGGGGTTCACCGGGGAGCTGTTTTTT. Together with reference TRBV7-2 and TRBJ2-2, the CDR3 gives the full variable domain: GAGVSQSPSNKVTEKGKDVELRCDPISGHTALYWYRQSLGQGLEFLIYFQGNSAPDKSGLPSDRFSAERTGGSVSTLTIQRTQQEDSAVYLCASSRTGFTGELFFGEGSRLTVL.

The chain employs TRBV28 and TRBJ1-4; D may be TRBD1 (5 bases). Germline V gene lookup returns CDR1 MDHEN and CDR2 SYDVKM. V was cut by 5 bases and J by 3 bases, with 13 bases left in between. The CDR3 contains 15 residues. The CDR3 coding sequence is TGTGCCAGCAGTCTTGGAGGGGACCCTAATGAAAAACTGTTTTTT. It yields the protein CASSLGGDPNEKLFF.

The gene calls are TRBV20-1 and TRBJ2-1; 8 bases line up with TRBD2. The CDR3 totals 16 residues. V lost 6 bases, J lost 1 base, and 11 bases stayed unmatched. Per germline, CDR1 DFQATT and CDR2 SNEGSKA (reference sequence). CDR3: CSALPVAGLSYNEQFF. As DNA, the CDR3 is TGCAGTGCCCTCCCCGTAGCGGGACTATCCTACAATGAGCAGTTCTTC.

The V gene is TRBV29-1, the J gene TRBJ2-7, with D possibly being TRBD1 (6 bases). The DNA matches TRBJ2-5 better at its end, which makes the J call doubtful. There are 13 residues in the CDR3. Germline V gene sequence: CDR1 SQVTM, CDR2 ANQGSEA. The CDR3 DNA is TGCAGCGTTGCCAGGGGCCCCCAAGAGACCCAGTACTTC. Its protein product is CSVARGPQETQYF.

This chain links TRBV7-9 with TRBJ2-7; maybe TRBD2 (6 bases). CDR3 size: 14 residues. Germline V gene data show CDR1 as SEHNR and CDR2 as FQNEAQ (reference sequence). The V end was cut by 8 bases, the J end by 4 bases, with 18 bases between. CDR3: CASQAPGRGYEQYF. In DNA form, the CDR3 reads TGTGCCAGCCAAGCGCCCGGGAGAGGATACGAGCAGTACTTC.

The chain carries TRBV2 and TRBJ1-6; 10 bases line up with TRBD1. The V gene end was trimmed by 9 bases and the J gene end by 7 bases; junction bases not matched to a gene: 9. The CDR3 length is 15 residues. Germline V gene lookup returns CDR1 SNHLY and CDR2 FYNNEI. CDR3 nucleotide sequence: TGTGCCAGAGACTTGCGACAGGGGGCGAATTCACCCCTCCACTTT. This translates into CARDLRQGANSPLHF.

The rearrangement uses TRBV10-3 and TRBJ2-3, with D possibly TRBD2 on 6 matching bases. The ends were cut back, 2 bases at V and 1 base at J, with 10 bases in the middle. Looked up from germline, CDR1 is ENHRY and CDR2 is SYGVKD. The CDR3 contains 15 residues. In nucleotides, the CDR3 is TGTGCCATCAGTGAGAATCCTAGCGGCACAGATACGCAGTATTTT. This encodes CAISENPSGTDTQYF.

This chain uses TRBV5-1 with TRBJ2-1; D not resolved. V was trimmed by 3 bases and J by 4 bases, leaving 14 bases between them. The CDR3 has 15 amino acids. Per germline, CDR1 SGHRS and CDR2 YFSETQ. Written as DNA, the CDR3 is TGCGCCAGCAGCTGGTTGAGTAGAACATACAATGAGCAGTTCTTC. As protein: CASSWLSRTYNEQFF.

The chain links TRBV24-1 to TRBJ2-3; tentatively, D is TRBD1 or TRBD2 (5 bases each). The germline V gene encodes CDR1 KGHDR and CDR2 SFDVKD. This CDR3 is 13 amino acids long. Trimming took 9 bases from V and 6 from J, leaving 15 bases between them. The chain's CDR3 is CATWKTGDDTQYF. DNA of the CDR3: TGTGCCACCTGGAAAACCGGGGACGATACGCAGTATTTT.

This clonotype was found once. Its ends do not fully match the called genes, so a read error is possible. CDR3: CATSRDGSEQYF. Written as DNA, the CDR3 is TGTGCCACCAGCCGAGACGGATCCGAGCAGTACTTC. The V gene is TRBV15, the J gene TRBJ2-7, with D uncertain. CDR3 size: 12 residues. Germline CDR1 reads LNHNV; CDR2 reads YYDKDF (reference sequence).

The chain is built from TRBV9 and TRBJ2-1, with D possibly matching TRBD2 (5 bases). The germline V gene encodes CDR1 SGDLS and CDR2 YYNGEE. CDR3 length: 13 residues. V was cut by 3 bases and J by 9 bases, with 13 bases left in between. CDR3 DNA sequence: TGTGCCAGCAGCGCCCTCCTAGCCGGTGAGCAGTTCTTC. Residues: CASSALLAGEQFF.

The chain carries TRBV5-5 and TRBJ2-7; 7 bases are a match to TRBD1. The CDR3 sequence is 17 residues long. Trimming at V came to 4 bases and at J to 0 bases, leaving 13 bases not matched to a gene. Looked up from germline, CDR1 is SGHKS and CDR2 is YYEKEE (reference sequence). The DNA of the CDR3 is TGTGCCAGCAGCCTAGACAGGGATAGGATGGGCTCCTACGAGCAGTACTTC. Residues: CASSLDRDRMGSYEQYF.

This clonotype has just a few counts. The chain links TRBV7-9 to TRBJ1-3, with TRBD1 as a possible D gene (5 bases). In germline, CDR1 is SEHNR, CDR2 FQNEAQ (reference sequence). CDR3 length equals 17 residues. Trimming took 5 bases from V and 0 from J, leaving 17 bases between them. CDR3 in amino acids: CASSPGAARSSGNTIYF. The CDR3 DNA reads as TGTGCCAGCAGCCCCGGGGCAGCCAGGAGCTCTGGAAACACCATATATTTT.

This clonotype was picked up a small number of times. The chain is built from TRBV10-1 and TRBJ2-5, with TRBD1 matching 9 bases. TRBJ2-7 matches the DNA end more closely, so the J call is doubtful. The CDR3 spans 16 residues. Germline V CDR1 and CDR2: WNHNN, SYGVQD (reference sequence). The CDR3 is CASSDYRDRASYEQYF. DNA for the CDR3: TGCGCCAGCAGTGACTACCGGGACAGGGCGTCCTACGAGCAGTACTTC.

This chain connects TRBV27 to TRBJ2-5, with TRBD1 as a possible D gene (5 bases). The last part of the DNA fits TRBJ2-7 better; the J call may be wrong. This CDR3 contains 14 residues. CDR1 and CDR2 from the germline V gene are MNHEY and SMNVEV (reference sequence). For the CDR3, the DNA is TGTGCCAGCAGTCGAACGACAGTCCCCTACGAGCAGTACTTC. Its protein product is CASSRTTVPYEQYF.

The V and J genes are TRBV28 and TRBJ2-7; possibly TRBD1 for D (5 bases). Germline CDR1 MDHEN, CDR2 SYDVKM. The CDR3 has 12 residues. Trimming stripped 5 bases from V and 2 bases from J, with 7 bases between. CDR3 sequence: CASSVDTYEQYF. CDR3 DNA: TGTGCCAGCAGTGTGGACACCTACGAGCAGTACTTC. Full variable domain (remainder filled in from reference TRBV28 and TRBJ2-7): DVKVTQSSRYLVKRTGEKVFLECVQDMDHENMFWYRQDPGLGLRLIYFSYDVKMKEKGDIPEGYSVSREKKERFSLILESASTNQTSMYLCASSVDTYEQYFGPGTRLTVT.

The CDR3 bases are TGTGCCAGCTTTGCCTCGACTTACGAGCAGTACTTC. This codes for CASFASTYEQYF. The chain is built from TRBV2 and TRBJ2-7; D unclear. The CDR3 is 12 amino acids. From germline, CDR1 is SNHLY and CDR2 FYNNEI. V was cut by 8 bases and J by 4 bases, with 12 bases left in between.

This clonotype was seen once. The chain couples TRBV7-9 to TRBJ2-4; D remains ambiguous. The DNA end lines up better with TRBJ2-7; the J call may be wrong. The CDR3 length is 16 residues. Germline V gene lookup returns CDR1 SEHNR and CDR2 FQNEAQ (reference sequence). The CDR3 protein is CASSPARSGNSYEQYF. The CDR3 bases are TGTGCCAGCAGCCCCGCCCGTTCCGGTAACTCCTACGAGCAGTACTTC.

The rearrangement uses TRBV25-1 and TRBJ2-5; TRBD1 is a possible D gene (6 bases). This CDR3 has 13 residues. Germline CDR1 and CDR2: MGHDK and SYGVNS. The germline V and J ends were trimmed by 4 bases and 11 bases, with 17 bases remaining between them. The CDR3 spells CASSVIVKGEQYF. CDR3 in DNA: TGTGCCAGCAGTGTGATAGTCAAGGGGGAGCAGTACTTC.

The chain employs TRBV6-2 or TRBV6-3 and TRBJ2-1, with D possibly TRBD2 on 6 matching bases. V lost 5 bases and J lost 8, with 25 bases in between. The germline CDR1 and CDR2 sequences are MNHEY and SVGEGT. This CDR3 contains 17 residues. CDR3 DNA: TGTGCCAGCAGTCATCTGGCAGGTTGGACCGGCGGGGATGAGCAGTTCTTC. It encodes CASSHLAGWTGGDEQFF.